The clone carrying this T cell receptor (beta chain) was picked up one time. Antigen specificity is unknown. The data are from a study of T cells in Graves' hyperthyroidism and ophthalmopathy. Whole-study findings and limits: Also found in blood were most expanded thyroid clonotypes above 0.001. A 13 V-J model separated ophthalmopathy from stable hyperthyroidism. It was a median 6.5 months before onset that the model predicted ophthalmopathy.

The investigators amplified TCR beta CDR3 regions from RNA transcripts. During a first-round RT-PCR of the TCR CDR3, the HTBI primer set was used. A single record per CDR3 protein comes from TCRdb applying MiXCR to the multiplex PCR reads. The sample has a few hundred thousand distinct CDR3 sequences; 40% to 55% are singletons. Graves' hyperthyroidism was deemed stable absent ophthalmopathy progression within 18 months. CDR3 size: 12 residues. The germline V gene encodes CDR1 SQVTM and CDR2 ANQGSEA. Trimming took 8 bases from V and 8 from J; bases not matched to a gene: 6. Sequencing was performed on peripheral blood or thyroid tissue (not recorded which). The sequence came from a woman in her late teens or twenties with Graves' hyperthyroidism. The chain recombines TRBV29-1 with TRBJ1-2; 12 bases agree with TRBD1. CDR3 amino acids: CSSGTGGYGYTF. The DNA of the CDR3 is TGCAGCTCCGGGACAGGGGGCTACGGCTACACCTTC.